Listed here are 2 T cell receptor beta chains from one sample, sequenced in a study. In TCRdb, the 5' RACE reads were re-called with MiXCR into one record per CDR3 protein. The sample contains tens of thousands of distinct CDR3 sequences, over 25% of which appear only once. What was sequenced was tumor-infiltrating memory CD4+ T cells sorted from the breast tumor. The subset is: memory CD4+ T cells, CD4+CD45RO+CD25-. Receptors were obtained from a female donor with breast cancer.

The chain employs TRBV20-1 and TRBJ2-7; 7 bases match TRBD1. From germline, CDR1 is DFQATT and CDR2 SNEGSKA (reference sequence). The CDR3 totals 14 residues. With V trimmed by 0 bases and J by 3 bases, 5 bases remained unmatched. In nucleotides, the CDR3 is TGCAGTGCTAGAGATGGAGACAGGGTCTACGAGCAGTACTTC. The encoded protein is CSARDGDRVYEQYF.

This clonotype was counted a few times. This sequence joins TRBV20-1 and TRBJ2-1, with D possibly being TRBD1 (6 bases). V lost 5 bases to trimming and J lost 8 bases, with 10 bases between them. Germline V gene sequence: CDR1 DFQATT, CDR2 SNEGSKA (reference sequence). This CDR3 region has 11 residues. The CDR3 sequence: CSAQTGHEQFF. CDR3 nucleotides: TGCAGTGCTCAAACAGGGCATGAGCAGTTCTTC.